This TCR beta chain was found in a study of human T cells and chemical hapten exposure. Overall study findings and caveats: Unchanged with DPC sensitization were TCRs above 1 in 1000 frequency.

TCRdb fed the RACE reads into MiXCR, producing one record per CDR3 protein. The data contain more than 65,000 distinct CDR3 sequences, 9% to 12% of them singletons. CDR3 length: 13 amino acids. Germline assignment: CDR1 KGHSH and CDR2 LQKENI. V was shortened by 2 bases and J by 3 bases, with 6 bases between the two germline ends. This clonotype was seen more than once but under ten times. Its specificity is not known. Noted time point: patch test 1, 2 weeks after DPC sensitization. The treatment was: therapeutic diphenylcyclopropenone sensitization with weekly scalp DPC. Source: whole blood, taken in connection with sensitization to the hapten diphenylcyclopropenone (DPC). This sequence originates from a woman aged 50 to 60 with alopecia areata. Some clones in this sample may be carry-over from other donors' samples. The chain combines TRBV18 with TRBJ2-3; D not resolved. CDR3 sequence (DNA): TGTGCCAGCTCACCAAGAGTAACAGATACGCAGTATTTT. This sequence encodes CASSPRVTDTQYF.